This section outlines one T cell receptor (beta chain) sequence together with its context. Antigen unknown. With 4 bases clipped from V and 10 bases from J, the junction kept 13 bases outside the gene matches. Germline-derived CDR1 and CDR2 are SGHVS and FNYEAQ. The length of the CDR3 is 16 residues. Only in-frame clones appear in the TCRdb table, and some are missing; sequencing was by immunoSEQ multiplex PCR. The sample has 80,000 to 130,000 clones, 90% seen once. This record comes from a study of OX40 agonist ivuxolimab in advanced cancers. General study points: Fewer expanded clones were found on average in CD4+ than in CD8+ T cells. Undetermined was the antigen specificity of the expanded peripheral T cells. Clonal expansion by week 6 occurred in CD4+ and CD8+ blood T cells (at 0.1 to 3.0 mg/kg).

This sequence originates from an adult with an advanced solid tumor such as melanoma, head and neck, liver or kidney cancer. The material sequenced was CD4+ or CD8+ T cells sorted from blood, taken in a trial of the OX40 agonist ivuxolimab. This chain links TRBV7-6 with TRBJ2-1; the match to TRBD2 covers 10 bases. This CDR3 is CASSSSSGRLPGEQFF. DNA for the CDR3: TGTGCCAGCAGCTCATCTAGCGGGAGATTACCAGGGGAGCAGTTCTTC. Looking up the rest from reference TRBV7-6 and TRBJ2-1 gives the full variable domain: GAGVSQSPRYKVTKRGQDVALRCDPISGHVSLYWYRQALGQGPEFLTYFNYEAQQDKSGLPNDRFSAERPEGSISTLTIQRTEQRDSAMYRCASSSSSGRLPGEQFFGPGTRLTVL.